Listed below are T cell receptor beta chains from one sample, sequenced in a study of cytomegalovirus exposure and HLA in healthy donors. Here immunoSEQ multiplex PCR was the method, and the copy in TCRdb shows in-frame clones only, minus some. The sample consists of roughly 250,000 clones, 80% of them appearing once. Specimen: PBMCs. Receptors were obtained from a girl aged 2 to 10 in good health and CMV-seronegative. Both conserved end residues are part of each CDR3. D genes are given only for firm matches. Size tells how often a clone was seen (once, few, many) or the class of an expanded clone, and some rows leave it out.

V: TRBV19; D: -; size: -; J: TRBJ2-7; DNA: TGTGCCAGTAGGTTGGGAGACCACTACTCCTACGAGCAGTACTTC; CDR3: CASRLGDHYSYEQYF
V: TRBV19; D: -; size: -; J: TRBJ2-1; DNA: TGTGCCAGTAGTAGACAGGACGCGAGCTCCTACAATGAGCAGTTCTTC; CDR3: CASSRQDASSYNEQFF
V: TRBV6-1; D: TRBD1; size: -; J: TRBJ1-5; DNA: TGTGCCAGCAGTAAAGCGGGACAGGTAAATCAGCCCCAGCATTTT; CDR3: CASSKAGQVNQPQHF
V: TRBV2; D: -; size: -; J: TRBJ2-5; DNA: TGTGCCAGCAGTGAAGCAGGGGGGGAAGAGACCCAGTACTTC; CDR3: CASSEAGGEETQYF
V: TRBV7-2; D: TRBD2; size: -; J: TRBJ2-1; DNA: TGTGCCAGCAGCTCCACTAGCGGGAGGAGGAATGAGCAGTTCTTC; CDR3: CASSSTSGRRNEQFF
V: TRBV28; D: -; size: -; J: TRBJ1-3; DNA: TGTGCCAGCAGTTTAGCGGGGAGCGCTGGAAACACCATATATTTT; CDR3: CASSLAGSAGNTIYF
V: TRBV4-2; D: -; size: few; J: TRBJ2-1; DNA: TGTGCCAGCAGCCAAGATTCGGTAGCAGATTCCTACAATGAGCAGTTCTTC; CDR3: CASSQDSVADSYNEQFF
V: TRBV7-8; D: -; size: -; J: TRBJ2-7; DNA: TGTGCCAGCAGCTTAGTGAAGGGCGGGGCCTACTACGAGCAGTACTTC; CDR3: CASSLVKGGAYYEQYF
V: TRBV5-8; D: -; size: few; J: TRBJ2-7; DNA: TGTGCCAGCACCTACAGGGGAGCGGGTGAGCAGTACTTC; CDR3: CASTYRGAGEQYF
V: TRBV5-1; D: TRBD1; size: -; J: TRBJ2-2; DNA: TGCGCCAGCAGCTCCCGGACAGGGAGGAACACCGGGGAGCTGTTTTTT; CDR3: CASSSRTGRNTGELFF
V: TRBV7-6; D: TRBD1; size: -; J: TRBJ2-7; DNA: TGTGCCAGCAACCAGGACAGGGGTCCCTACGAGCAGTACTTC; CDR3: CASNQDRGPYEQYF
V: TRBV19; D: TRBD1; size: -; J: TRBJ2-7; DNA: TGTGCCAGTAGTCAAACGACAGGGACCTACGAGCAGTACTTC; CDR3: CASSQTTGTYEQYF
V: TRBV4-2; D: TRBD2; size: few; J: TRBJ2-5; DNA: TGTGCCAGCAGCCAAGTGGAGCGGGGCATATTGGGGGAGACCCAGTACTTC; CDR3: CASSQVERGILGETQYF
V: TRBV5-1; D: TRBD2; size: -; J: TRBJ2-3; DNA: TGCGCCAGCAGCCCGCGGGGGGCCCGCACAGATACGCAGTATTTT; CDR3: CASSPRGARTDTQYF
V: TRBV21-1; D: -; size: few; J: TRBJ2-1; DNA: TGTCCCGCGCACTACAATGAGCAGTTCTTC; CDR3: CPAHYNEQFF
V: TRBV9; D: -; size: once; J: TRBJ2-5; DNA: TGTGCCAGCAGCGACCCACATAAAGAGACCCAGTACTTC; CDR3: CASSDPHKETQYF
V: TRBV6-5; D: -; size: -; J: TRBJ1-6; DNA: TGTGCCAGCAGTTGGCGGGGAGGGGTAGATAATTCACCCCTCCACTTT; CDR3: CASSWRGGVDNSPLHF
V: TRBV7-3; D: -; size: -; J: TRBJ2-2; DNA: TGTGCCAGCAGCACTCGTCGCGGAGGGGCCGGGGAGCTGTTTTTT; CDR3: CASSTRRGGAGELFF
V: TRBV27; D: -; size: -; J: TRBJ1-2; DNA: TGTGCCAGCAGTTCAGGGATCTATGGCTACACCTTC; CDR3: CASSSGIYGYTF
V: TRBV2; D: -; size: -; J: TRBJ2-5; DNA: TGTGCCAGCAGTCAGTTGGTACAAGAGACCCAGTACTTC; CDR3: CASSQLVQETQYF
V: TRBV29-1; D: TRBD1; size: once; J: TRBJ1-2; DNA: TGCAGCGTGGTTCCGACAGGGGGGAACTATGGCTACACCTTC; CDR3: CSVVPTGGNYGYTF
V: TRBV29-1; D: TRBD1; size: -; J: TRBJ2-7; DNA: TGCAGCGTACGACAGGGTGGCGACGAGCAGTACTTC; CDR3: CSVRQGGDEQYF
V: TRBV15; D: TRBD1; size: once; J: TRBJ2-5; DNA: TGTGCCACCAGCAGAGAGACAGGGAGAGAGACCCAGTACTTC; CDR3: CATSRETGRETQYF
V: TRBV28; D: TRBD2; size: -; J: TRBJ2-1; DNA: TGTGCCAGCAATGCTGTGGGGAGTAGCGGGCCAAATGAGCAGTTCTTC; CDR3: CASNAVGSSGPNEQFF
V: TRBV6-1; D: -; size: -; J: TRBJ2-3; DNA: TGTGCCAGCGGGATGGAGACAGAAACAGATACGCAGTATTTT; CDR3: CASGMETETDTQYF
V: TRBV30; D: TRBD1; size: -; J: TRBJ2-1; DNA: TGTGCCTGGAGTGTAGGACAGGGGACAGGCTCCTACAATGAGCAGTTCTTC; CDR3: CAWSVGQGTGSYNEQFF
V: TRBV9; D: -; size: few; J: TRBJ1-5; DNA: TGTGCCAGCAGCGTAGGGTCAGGGGACCAGCCCCAGCATTTT; CDR3: CASSVGSGDQPQHF
V: TRBV7-9; D: -; size: once; J: TRBJ1-5; DNA: TGTGCCAGCAGCTGGGGGGATCAGCCCCAGCATTTT; CDR3: CASSWGDQPQHF
V: TRBV5-8; D: -; size: -; J: TRBJ1-1; DNA: TGTGCCAGCAGCTTGGGACCAGGGCCGGCGTTTTTAGCTTTCTTT; CDR3: CASSLGPGPAFLAFF
V: TRBV28; D: TRBD1; size: -; J: TRBJ1-5; DNA: TGTGCCAGCAGTTTATTAGGACAGGGCCAAAATCAGCCCCAGCATTTT; CDR3: CASSLLGQGQNQPQHF
V: TRBV7-6; D: -; size: -; J: TRBJ1-6; DNA: TGTGCCAGCAGCTTAATCGCGGGGACTGGCTCACCCCTCCACTTT; CDR3: CASSLIAGTGSPLHF
V: TRBV7-9; D: -; size: -; J: TRBJ1-6; DNA: TGTTCCAGCAGCTTATCACAGGGCCGCGGGTCACCCCTCCACTTT; CDR3: CSSSLSQGRGSPLHF
V: TRBV5-4; D: -; size: few; J: TRBJ1-2; DNA: TGTGCCAGCAGCTTGAGGACAGCATACCTCTACACCTTC; CDR3: CASSLRTAYLYTF
V: TRBV4-1; D: -; size: few; J: TRBJ2-7; DNA: TGCGCCAGCAGCCAAGGACCGGGGAGCTACGAGCAGTACTTC; CDR3: CASSQGPGSYEQYF
V: TRBV19; D: -; size: -; J: TRBJ2-7; DNA: TGTGCCAGTAGTTCTAGCATAGGGAACTACGAGCAGTACTTC; CDR3: CASSSSIGNYEQYF
V: TRBV2; D: -; size: -; J: TRBJ2-7; DNA: TGTGCCAGCAGATTCGACACAACGGGGGGCGATTTTTCCTACGAGCAGTACTTC; CDR3: CASRFDTTGGDFSYEQYF
V: TRBV7-9; D: TRBD2; size: -; J: TRBJ2-7; DNA: TGTGCCAGCAGCTTGGGACTACTCTCCTACGAGCAGTACTTC; CDR3: CASSLGLLSYEQYF
V: TRBV5-1; D: -; size: -; J: TRBJ1-6; DNA: TGCGCCAGCAGCTTGCAGCGGTGGAATTCACCCCTCCACTTT; CDR3: CASSLQRWNSPLHF
V: TRBV5-1; D: -; size: -; J: TRBJ2-5; DNA: TGCGCCAGCACTTCGCGGAAGATCCAAGAGACCCAGTACTTC; CDR3: CASTSRKIQETQYF
V: TRBV10-3; D: TRBD1; size: -; J: TRBJ1-1; DNA: TGTGCCATCAGCCCGACAGGGGGCGAATATGGCACTGAAGCTTTCTTT; CDR3: CAISPTGGEYGTEAFF
V: TRBV25-1; D: TRBD1; size: -; J: TRBJ2-5; DNA: TGTGCCAGCACAACAGGGGGGCGAGAGACCCAGTACTTC; CDR3: CASTTGGRETQYF
V: TRBV7-3; D: -; size: -; J: TRBJ2-7; DNA: TGTGCCAGCCCCTGGGGCAGGCCGTCCTACGAGCAGTACTTC; CDR3: CASPWGRPSYEQYF
V: TRBV28; D: TRBD2; size: -; J: TRBJ2-7; DNA: TGTGCCAGCAGTTATTCGACTAGCGGGAGTTACGAGCAGTACTTC; CDR3: CASSYSTSGSYEQYF
V: TRBV7-8; D: -; size: -; J: TRBJ1-1; DNA: TGTGCCAGCAGCCCGGATTTCAGGGACACTGAAGCTTTCTTT; CDR3: CASSPDFRDTEAFF
V: TRBV7-6; D: -; size: -; J: TRBJ1-3; DNA: TGTGCCAGCAGCTTCGGTGCTTATCTCTCTGGAAACACCATATATTTT; CDR3: CASSFGAYLSGNTIYF
V: TRBV19; D: -; size: -; J: TRBJ1-5; DNA: TGTGCCAGTGGCTCCCACAGAAACGATCAGCCCCAGCATTTT; CDR3: CASGSHRNDQPQHF
V: TRBV5-5; D: TRBD2; size: -; J: TRBJ2-7; DNA: TGTGCCAGCCAGGGACTAGCGGGATTCTACGAGCAGTACTTC; CDR3: CASQGLAGFYEQYF
V: TRBV23-1; D: TRBD2; size: -; J: TRBJ2-1; DNA: TGCGCCAGCAGTCAAATGGAGGGACTAGCGGACTCCTACAATGAGCAGTTCTTC; CDR3: CASSQMEGLADSYNEQFF
V: TRBV6-5; D: TRBD2; size: -; J: TRBJ2-5; DNA: TGTGCCAGCCGGAGCGGGAGGAGGAGGACCCAGTACTTC; CDR3: CASRSGRRRTQYF
V: TRBV5-1; D: -; size: -; J: TRBJ1-2; DNA: TGCGCCAGCAAACCCGCGTGGGGGGGCTATGGCTACACCTTC; CDR3: CASKPAWGGYGYTF
V: TRBV14; D: -; size: -; J: TRBJ1-4; DNA: TGTGCCAGCAGCCCGACAGCTGCAACTAATGAAAAACTGTTTTTT; CDR3: CASSPTAATNEKLFF
V: TRBV6-6; D: -; size: -; J: TRBJ2-7; DNA: TGTGCCAGCAGTTACTCGCCGCAGGAGCAGTACTTC; CDR3: CASSYSPQEQYF
V: TRBV7-3; D: TRBD2; size: -; J: TRBJ2-1; DNA: TGTGCCAGCAGCTGGACTAGCGGGAGGTCCCTGTACAATGAGCAGTTCTTC; CDR3: CASSWTSGRSLYNEQFF
V: TRBV7-3; D: -; size: -; J: TRBJ2-7; DNA: TGTGCCAGCACCACATTGAATAGGGGGAGGGCCAAAGAGCAGTACTTC; CDR3: CASTTLNRGRAKEQYF
V: TRBV2; D: -; size: -; J: TRBJ2-2; DNA: TGTGCCAGCAGATCGACTGCGAACACCGGGGAGCTGTTTTTT; CDR3: CASRSTANTGELFF
V: TRBV5-1; D: TRBD1; size: -; J: TRBJ2-7; DNA: TGCGCCAGCAGCTTCGACAGGGACTACGAGCAGTACTTC; CDR3: CASSFDRDYEQYF
V: TRBV29-1; D: -; size: -; J: TRBJ1-1; DNA: TGCAGCGTTGCGCCGGGGTTGTTCGATGGCACTGAAGCTTTCTTT; CDR3: CSVAPGLFDGTEAFF
V: TRBV13; D: -; size: -; J: TRBJ1-1; DNA: TGTGCCAGCGACGGCCTTAAGGGGATGAACACTGAAGCTTTCTTT; CDR3: CASDGLKGMNTEAFF
V: TRBV7-9; D: -; size: -; J: TRBJ1-3; DNA: TGTGCCGCCGGACTGAAGTACTCTGGAAACACCATATATTTT; CDR3: CAAGLKYSGNTIYF
V: TRBV30; D: -; size: -; J: TRBJ1-5; DNA: TGTGCCTGGAGTGATGCAGACTATCAGCCCCAGCATTTT; CDR3: CAWSDADYQPQHF